Listed below are T cell receptor beta chains from one sample, sequenced in a study of glioma-infiltrating T cells after dendritic cell vaccination. Here immunoSEQ multiplex PCR was the method, and the copy in TCRdb shows in-frame clones only, minus some. The profile shows more than 95,000 clones, 90% of them singletons. Material: blood, obtained after dendritic cell vaccination. The receptors derive from a human donor with glioblastoma. Each CDR3 is given with its conserved first and last residue. The order of the fields is V gene, D gene, J gene, clone size, CDR3 protein, CDR3 DNA. A D gene is named only where the DNA matches it firmly. For some rows the clone size is stated as once, few or many, or as a class when expanded; others skip it.

v_gene: TRBV30
d_gene: TRBD1
j_gene: TRBJ1-4
abundance: NA
CDR3aa: CAWGRDSLNEKLFF
CDR3nt: TGTGCCTGGGGTAGGGACAGCCTTAATGAAAAACTGTTTTTT

v_gene: TRBV7-3
d_gene: TRBD2
j_gene: TRBJ2-3
abundance: NA
CDR3aa: CASSLTFLAGDTQYF
CDR3nt: TGTGCCAGCAGCTTAACGTTCCTAGCGGGGGATACGCAGTATTTT

v_gene: TRBV5-1
d_gene: NA
j_gene: TRBJ2-3
abundance: NA
CDR3aa: CASSPDRSSDTQYF
CDR3nt: TGCGCCAGCAGCCCAGATCGGAGCTCAGATACGCAGTATTTT

v_gene: TRBV7-2
d_gene: TRBD1
j_gene: TRBJ2-7
abundance: once
CDR3aa: CASSSGQGKVYEQYF
CDR3nt: TGTGCCAGCAGCTCCGGACAGGGGAAAGTCTACGAGCAGTACTTC

v_gene: TRBV30
d_gene: TRBD2
j_gene: TRBJ2-1
abundance: NA
CDR3aa: CAWSLSSGGEQFF
CDR3nt: TGTGCCTGGAGTTTGTCTAGCGGAGGAGAGCAGTTCTTC

v_gene: TRBV11-3
d_gene: NA
j_gene: TRBJ2-1
abundance: NA
CDR3aa: CASSDPPGSILSYNEQFF
CDR3nt: TGTGCCAGCAGCGACCCCCCGGGGTCCATTCTCTCCTACAATGAGCAGTTCTTC

v_gene: TRBV2
d_gene: NA
j_gene: TRBJ1-2
abundance: NA
CDR3aa: CASSVGVNYGYTF
CDR3nt: TGTGCCAGCAGTGTTGGAGTTAACTATGGCTACACCTTC

v_gene: TRBV2
d_gene: TRBD1
j_gene: TRBJ1-2
abundance: NA
CDR3aa: CASSGGGQGYGYTF
CDR3nt: TGTGCCAGCAGTGGGGGGGGACAGGGGTATGGCTACACCTTC

v_gene: TRBV19
d_gene: NA
j_gene: TRBJ2-7
abundance: NA
CDR3aa: CASSMGLGGQGSYEQYF
CDR3nt: TGTGCCAGTAGTATGGGATTGGGAGGGCAGGGGTCCTACGAGCAGTACTTC

v_gene: TRBV5-1
d_gene: TRBD2
j_gene: TRBJ2-5
abundance: few
CDR3aa: CASSLEAGGPQETQYF
CDR3nt: TGCGCCAGCAGCTTGGAAGCGGGAGGGCCCCAAGAGACCCAGTACTTC

v_gene: TRBV28
d_gene: NA
j_gene: TRBJ1-1
abundance: NA
CDR3aa: CASSTPLTEAFF
CDR3nt: TGTGCCAGCAGTACTCCCCTAACTGAAGCTTTCTTT

v_gene: TRBV12-5
d_gene: NA
j_gene: TRBJ2-2
abundance: NA
CDR3aa: CASVDFAGELFF
CDR3nt: TGTGCTAGTGTCGACTTTGCCGGGGAGCTGTTTTTT

v_gene: TRBV6-4
d_gene: TRBD2
j_gene: TRBJ2-1
abundance: NA
CDR3aa: CASSGTASGNHEQFF
CDR3nt: TGTGCCAGCAGCGGGACGGCTAGCGGAAACCATGAGCAGTTCTTC

v_gene: TRBV5-1
d_gene: TRBD2
j_gene: TRBJ2-1
abundance: few
CDR3aa: CASSTGLAKKYNEQFF
CDR3nt: TGCGCCAGCAGCACCGGACTAGCCAAAAAATACAATGAGCAGTTCTTC

v_gene: TRBV19
d_gene: NA
j_gene: TRBJ1-2
abundance: NA
CDR3aa: CASSIGGGDFYGYTF
CDR3nt: TGTGCCAGTAGTATAGGAGGAGGGGATTTCTACGGCTACACCTTC

v_gene: TRBV9
d_gene: TRBD2
j_gene: TRBJ2-3
abundance: NA
CDR3aa: CASSALAGEGTDTQYF
CDR3nt: TGTGCCAGCAGCGCCCTAGCGGGAGAAGGCACAGATACGCAGTATTTT

v_gene: TRBV4-2
d_gene: NA
j_gene: TRBJ2-5
abundance: NA
CDR3aa: CASSQARQGLGETQYF
CDR3nt: TGTGCCAGCAGCCAAGCGAGGCAGGGGTTAGGGGAGACCCAGTACTTC

v_gene: TRBV9
d_gene: TRBD1
j_gene: TRBJ2-3
abundance: NA
CDR3aa: CASSLGTGDTQYF
CDR3nt: TGTGCCAGCAGCCTGGGGACAGGAGATACGCAGTATTTT

v_gene: TRBV6-6
d_gene: TRBD1
j_gene: TRBJ2-7
abundance: NA
CDR3aa: CASSSGGGWEQYF
CDR3nt: TGTGCCAGCAGTTCAGGGGGCGGGTGGGAGCAGTACTTC

v_gene: TRBV19
d_gene: TRBD1
j_gene: TRBJ1-2
abundance: NA
CDR3aa: CASSTGGFYGYTF
CDR3nt: TGTGCCAGTAGCACAGGGGGATTCTATGGCTACACCTTC

v_gene: TRBV9
d_gene: TRBD1
j_gene: TRBJ1-4
abundance: NA
CDR3aa: CASSPYLQGGEKLFF
CDR3nt: TGTGCCAGCAGCCCATACTTACAGGGGGGAGAAAAACTGTTTTTT

v_gene: TRBV4-1
d_gene: TRBD2
j_gene: TRBJ2-3
abundance: NA
CDR3aa: CASSFSGSDWDTQYF
CDR3nt: TGCGCCAGCAGCTTTAGCGGGAGTGATTGGGATACGCAGTATTTT

v_gene: TRBV19
d_gene: NA
j_gene: TRBJ1-5
abundance: NA
CDR3aa: CASSNRGAQHF
CDR3nt: TGTGCCAGTAGTAATCGCGGGGCCCAGCATTTT

v_gene: TRBV19
d_gene: TRBD2
j_gene: TRBJ2-1
abundance: NA
CDR3aa: CAIKASGDYNEQFF
CDR3nt: TGTGCAATCAAGGCTAGCGGGGATTACAATGAGCAGTTCTTC

v_gene: TRBV6-6
d_gene: NA
j_gene: TRBJ1-1
abundance: NA
CDR3aa: CASRRLEEGAFF
CDR3nt: TGTGCCAGCAGGAGATTGGAGGAAGGAGCTTTCTTT

v_gene: TRBV21-1
d_gene: NA
j_gene: TRBJ2-7
abundance: few
CDR3aa: CASSKAWTRYVYEQYF
CDR3nt: TGTGCCAGCAGCAAAGCCTGGACACGGTATGTCTACGAGCAGTACTTC

v_gene: TRBV7-2
d_gene: NA
j_gene: TRBJ1-6
abundance: NA
CDR3aa: CASRRTTVNSPLHF
CDR3nt: TGTGCCAGCAGGAGGACGACAGTTAATTCACCCCTCCACTTT

v_gene: TRBV4-1
d_gene: NA
j_gene: TRBJ2-6
abundance: NA
CDR3aa: CASSQDPGTGANVLTF
CDR3nt: TGCGCCAGCAGCCAAGATCCGGGAACTGGGGCCAACGTCCTGACTTTC

v_gene: TRBV10-1
d_gene: NA
j_gene: TRBJ2-6
abundance: NA
CDR3aa: CASRRPQGSGANVLTF
CDR3nt: TGCGCCAGCAGGAGACCCCAGGGATCTGGGGCCAACGTCCTGACTTTC

v_gene: TRBV19
d_gene: TRBD1
j_gene: TRBJ1-2
abundance: NA
CDR3aa: CASRDRGTRGYTF
CDR3nt: TGTGCCAGCCGGGACAGGGGGACCAGGGGCTACACCTTC

v_gene: TRBV4-2
d_gene: TRBD2
j_gene: TRBJ2-2
abundance: NA
CDR3aa: CASSQEGLAAYTGELFF
CDR3nt: TGTGCCAGCAGCCAAGAAGGACTAGCGGCTTACACCGGGGAGCTGTTTTTT

v_gene: TRBV30
d_gene: TRBD2
j_gene: TRBJ2-7
abundance: NA
CDR3aa: CAWSVGGSGDEQYF
CDR3nt: TGTGCCTGGAGTGTTGGCGGGAGTGGGGACGAGCAGTACTTC

v_gene: TRBV18
d_gene: TRBD1
j_gene: TRBJ2-1
abundance: NA
CDR3aa: CASSPGQGTSSYNEQFF
CDR3nt: TGTGCCAGCTCACCGGGACAGGGGACTAGCTCCTACAATGAGCAGTTCTTC

v_gene: TRBV5-4
d_gene: NA
j_gene: TRBJ2-3
abundance: NA
CDR3aa: CASTPGGDSHDPDTQYF
CDR3nt: TGTGCCAGCACTCCCGGCGGGGACAGTCACGACCCAGATACGCAGTATTTT

v_gene: TRBV4-1
d_gene: TRBD2
j_gene: TRBJ2-5
abundance: few
CDR3aa: CASSRTGTSTETQYF
CDR3nt: TGCGCCAGCAGCCGGACCGGGACTAGCACGGAGACCCAGTACTTC

v_gene: TRBV19
d_gene: NA
j_gene: TRBJ1-6
abundance: NA
CDR3aa: CASSIAGGNSPLHF
CDR3nt: TGTGCCAGTAGTATAGCCGGGGGGAATTCACCCCTCCACTTT

v_gene: TRBV5-1
d_gene: TRBD1
j_gene: TRBJ2-1
abundance: once
CDR3aa: CASSLGQGMYNEQFF
CDR3nt: TGCGCCAGCAGCTTAGGACAGGGGATGTACAATGAGCAGTTCTTC

v_gene: TRBV27
d_gene: NA
j_gene: TRBJ1-2
abundance: NA
CDR3aa: CASSFQGIRGGYTF
CDR3nt: TGTGCCAGCAGTTTCCAGGGGATTAGGGGTGGCTACACCTTC

v_gene: TRBV9
d_gene: NA
j_gene: TRBJ2-1
abundance: NA
CDR3aa: CASSNRERWYEQFF
CDR3nt: TGTGCCAGCAGCAACCGGGAGAGGTGGTATGAGCAGTTCTTC

v_gene: TRBV7-8
d_gene: TRBD2
j_gene: TRBJ2-3
abundance: NA
CDR3aa: CASSTSPGTSGSKYF
CDR3nt: TGTGCCAGCAGCACAAGCCCCGGGACTAGCGGGAGCAAGTATTTT

v_gene: TRBV11-2
d_gene: TRBD2
j_gene: TRBJ2-7
abundance: NA
CDR3aa: CASSFSGGPRFYEQYF
CDR3nt: TGTGCCAGCAGCTTCAGCGGGGGCCCCAGGTTTTACGAGCAGTACTTC

v_gene: TRBV9
d_gene: TRBD1
j_gene: TRBJ2-3
abundance: NA
CDR3aa: CASSPPTGGTDTQYF
CDR3nt: TGTGCCAGCAGCCCCCCGACAGGGGGCACAGATACGCAGTATTTT

v_gene: TRBV6-5
d_gene: TRBD2
j_gene: TRBJ2-5
abundance: NA
CDR3aa: CASRTSYETQYF
CDR3nt: TGTGCCAGCAGGACTAGCTATGAGACCCAGTACTTC

v_gene: TRBV6-5
d_gene: NA
j_gene: TRBJ2-7
abundance: NA
CDR3aa: CASSFLRGHEQYF
CDR3nt: TGTGCCAGCAGTTTCCTCAGGGGTCACGAGCAGTACTTC

v_gene: TRBV2
d_gene: NA
j_gene: TRBJ2-1
abundance: once
CDR3aa: CASRLRQYNEQFF
CDR3nt: TGTGCCAGCAGACTACGACAGTACAATGAGCAGTTCTTC

v_gene: TRBV25-1
d_gene: TRBD1
j_gene: TRBJ1-4
abundance: NA
CDR3aa: CASSAQPGQGFEKLFF
CDR3nt: TGTGCCAGCAGTGCACAGCCGGGACAGGGGTTCGAAAAACTGTTTTTT

v_gene: TRBV6-1
d_gene: TRBD2
j_gene: TRBJ2-7
abundance: NA
CDR3aa: CASSRKREGLYEQYF
CDR3nt: TGTGCCAGCAGTCGAAAGCGGGAGGGCCTCTACGAGCAGTACTTC

v_gene: TRBV28
d_gene: NA
j_gene: TRBJ1-2
abundance: NA
CDR3aa: CASHSTTVYGYTF
CDR3nt: TGTGCCAGCCACTCAACGACAGTTTATGGCTACACCTTC

v_gene: TRBV11-1
d_gene: NA
j_gene: TRBJ2-7
abundance: NA
CDR3aa: CASSLEAGRPYEQYF
CDR3nt: TGTGCCAGCAGCTTAGAAGCAGGGCGCCCCTACGAGCAGTACTTC

v_gene: TRBV19
d_gene: NA
j_gene: TRBJ2-5
abundance: NA
CDR3aa: CASSSPVQETQYF
CDR3nt: TGTGCCAGTAGTTCCCCGGTGCAAGAGACCCAGTACTTC

v_gene: TRBV29-1
d_gene: TRBD1
j_gene: TRBJ1-1
abundance: NA
CDR3aa: CSVRPRGTGGDNTEAFF
CDR3nt: TGCAGCGTCCGACCTAGAGGGACAGGGGGGGATAACACTGAAGCTTTCTTT